The clone carrying this T cell receptor (beta chain) has only one observation. Germline V gives CDR1 SGHRS, CDR2 YFSETQ. Trimming cost V 2 bases and J 3 bases; bases outside gene matches: 1. The CDR3 loop spans 14 amino acids. These data are taken from a study of blood T cell repertoires in COVID-19. Overall study: Italy, Spain and the United States were the sources of the convalescent and acute COVID-19 samples. From T cells, B-cell-depleted T cells, or PBMCs came the material, which was cDNA or gDNA.

In the authors' methods: Amplifying reference gene primers gave estimates of nucleated cell counts. Using immunoSEQ multiplex PCR, the repertoire was profiled, and TCRdb retains in-frame clones only, with some absent. That table gives V, J and clone size, and the DNA gave D and trimming. There are 55,000 to 80,000 clones in the sample; around 87% occur only once, and 0.9% to 1.2% lies in the top ten. The chain recombines TRBV5-1 with TRBJ2-7; 11 nucleotides agree with TRBD2. The receptor was derived from a man aged 70 or older with acute or convalescent COVID-19. Input material: peripheral blood. Here the CDR3 DNA reads TGCGCCAGCAGCTTTACTAGCGGGGGCTACGAGCAGTACTTC. This gives the protein CASSFTSGGYEQYF.